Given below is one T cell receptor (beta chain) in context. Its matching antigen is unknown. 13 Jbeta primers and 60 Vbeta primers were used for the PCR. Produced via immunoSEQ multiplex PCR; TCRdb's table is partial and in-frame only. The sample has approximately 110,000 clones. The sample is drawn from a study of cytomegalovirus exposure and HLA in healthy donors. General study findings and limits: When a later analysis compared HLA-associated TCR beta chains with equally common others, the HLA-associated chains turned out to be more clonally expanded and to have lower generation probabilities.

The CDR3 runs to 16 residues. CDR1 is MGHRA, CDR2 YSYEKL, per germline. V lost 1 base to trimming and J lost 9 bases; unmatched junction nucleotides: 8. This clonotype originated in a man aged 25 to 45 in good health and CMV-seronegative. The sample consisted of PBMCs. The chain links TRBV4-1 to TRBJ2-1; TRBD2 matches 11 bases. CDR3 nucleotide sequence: TGCGCCAGCAGCCAAGCGGGACTAGCGGAGAGAGGTGAGCAGTTCTTC. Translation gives CASSQAGLAERGEQFF.